These 21 T cell receptor beta chains originate from one sample sequenced in a study of cytomegalovirus exposure and HLA in healthy donors. 13 Jbeta primers and 60 Vbeta primers were used for the PCR. Using immunoSEQ multiplex PCR, the repertoire was profiled, and TCRdb retains in-frame clones only, with some absent. The sample is made up of approximately 120,000 clones, and the top ten hold roughly 2% of it. Material for sequencing was PBMCs. These receptors came from a woman aged 55-70 years in good health and CMV-seronegative.

CDR3 residues: CASSFRLAGGQETQYF. CDR3 nucleotides: TGTGCCAGCAGCTTCCGACTAGCGGGGGGACAAGAGACCCAGTACTTC. The chain couples TRBV5-4 to TRBJ2-5; 13 bases match TRBD2. The CDR3 consists of 16 residues. Per germline, CDR1 SGHNT and CDR2 YYREEE (reference sequence). The J segment lost 2 bases and the V segment lost 2 bases, leaving 3 bases of the junction unmatched.

The CDR3 DNA follows: TGTGCCAGCTATCGGGGGGCCGAGCAGTACTTC. Encoded protein: CASYRGAEQYF. This chain joins TRBV27 and TRBJ2-7, with TRBD2 as a possible D gene (7 bases). Germline V lookup: CDR1 MNHEY, CDR2 SMNVEV (reference sequence). V was clipped by 8 bases and J by 6 bases, with 11 bases between them. There are 11 residues in the CDR3.

The chain is built from TRBV6-1 and TRBJ2-7, with D unclear. Germline lookup yields CDR1 MNHNS and CDR2 SASEGT. There are 13 residues in the CDR3. Trimming left V 1 base short and J 1 base short, with 5 bases between. The CDR3 sequence: CASSEVRSYEQYF. The DNA for the CDR3 is TGTGCCAGCAGTGAAGTCCGTTCCTACGAGCAGTACTTC.

This chain joins TRBV28 and TRBJ1-1; 11 nucleotides line up with TRBD1. The junction had 6 bases not matched to a gene; V was cut back by 5 bases and J by 1 base. CDR3 length equals 16 residues. Per germline, CDR1 MDHEN and CDR2 SYDVKM. The chain's CDR3 is CASSARTGGRNTEAFF. In DNA, the CDR3 is TGTGCCAGCAGTGCTAGGACAGGGGGCAGGAACACTGAAGCTTTCTTT.

V is TRBV2 and J is TRBJ2-2; D is uncertain. Germline V gene lookup returns CDR1 SNHLY and CDR2 FYNNEI. V was cut by 6 bases and J by 2 bases, with 10 bases left in between. The CDR3 is 14 residues long. The CDR3 DNA reads as TGTGCCAGCAGACCTGACATTAACACCGGGGAGCTGTTTTTT. Residues: CASRPDINTGELFF. Complete variable domain (other parts from reference TRBV2 and TRBJ2-2): EPEVTQTPSHQVTQMGQEVILRCVPISNHLYFYWYRQILGQKVEFLVSFYNNEISEKSEIFDDQFSVERPDGSNFTLKIRSTKLEDSAMYFCASRPDINTGELFFGEGSRLTVL.

Remarks on this clone: The sample has other DNA sequences that encode this CDR3 too. This chain joins TRBV5-1 and TRBJ2-5, with 9 bases fitting TRBD1. The V gene's germline CDR1 is SGHRS and CDR2 YFSETQ. Trimming cost V 4 bases and J 2 bases; bases outside gene matches: 3. The CDR3 sequence is 14 residues long. CDR3 amino acids: CASSLGQGQETQYF. For the CDR3, the DNA is TGCGCCAGCAGCCTGGGACAGGGACAAGAGACCCAGTACTTC.

V is TRBV4-2 and J is TRBJ1-5; D may be TRBD1 (6 bases). The germline V gene has CDR1 LGHNA and CDR2 YNFKEQ. The V and J ends lost 0 bases and 6 bases respectively, with 12 bases between them. The CDR3 length is 15 residues. The CDR3 region has the DNA TGTGCCAGCAGCCAAGATGGTCGAGGGGGTCAGCCCCAGCATTTT. Translation: CASSQDGRGGQPQHF.

The chain links TRBV27 to TRBJ2-7; TRBD1 might be the D (6 bases). The CDR3 is 14 amino acids. Germline V CDR1 and CDR2: MNHEY, SMNVEV (reference sequence). V was trimmed by 5 bases and J by 2 bases, leaving 13 bases between them. CDR3 sequence (DNA): TGTGCCAGCAGTCTCGCGGACAGACCCTACGAGCAGTACTTC. Translation: CASSLADRPYEQYF.

This chain joins TRBV10-2 and TRBJ1-2; unclear D gene. Germline V gene lookup returns CDR1 WSHSY and CDR2 SAAADI. This CDR3 has 12 residues. Trimming left V 7 bases short and J 2 bases short, with 8 bases between. The CDR3, as DNA: TGCGCCAGCATGGGAGGGAACTATGGCTACACCTTC. Translating it yields CASMGGNYGYTF.

V gene TRBV5-4 combines with J gene TRBJ2-6, with D maybe TRBD1 (6 bases). Germline values: CDR1 SGHNT, CDR2 YYREEE (reference sequence). The V end was cut by 10 bases, the J end by 0 bases, with 14 bases between. The length of the CDR3 is 15 residues. Written as DNA, the CDR3 is TGTGCCGGCCACGAACAGGGCTCTGGGGCCAACGTCCTGACTTTC. Its translation is CAGHEQGSGANVLTF. The variable domain in full, with the rest retrieved from reference TRBV5-4 and TRBJ2-6, is ETGVTQSPTHLIKTRGQQVTLRCSSQSGHNTVSWYQQALGQGPQFIFQYYREEENGRGNFPPRFSGLQFPNYSSELNVNALELDDSALYLCAGHEQGSGANVLTFGAGSRLTVL.

The gene calls are TRBV7-3 and TRBJ1-2, with D possibly matching TRBD1 (6 bases). CDR1 and CDR2 (germline): SGHTA, FQGTGA. Trimming removed 3 bases at V and 6 bases at J, with 17 bases between. The CDR3 is made up of 15 amino acids. CDR3 in amino acids: CASSLTRDNENGYTF. In DNA, the CDR3 is TGTGCCAGCAGCTTGACCCGGGACAACGAGAATGGCTACACCTTC. The full variable domain, with the rest looked up from reference TRBV7-3 and TRBJ1-2, is GAGVSQTPSNKVTEKGKYVELRCDPISGHTALYWYRQSLGQGPEFLIYFQGTGAADDSGLPNDRFFAVRPEGSVSTLKIQRTERGDSAVYLCASSLTRDNENGYTFGSGTRLTVV.

Concerning this clone itself: The germline gene is not matched at one end of the junction; a read error may be the cause. This sequence joins TRBV20-1 and TRBJ1-2; TRBD1 is a possible D gene (6 bases). The CDR3 has 11 residues. Germline V gene data show CDR1 as DFQATT and CDR2 as SNEGSKA (reference sequence). The CDR3 DNA follows: TGCAGTGCTACACAGGGCTATGGCTACACTTTC. It translates to CSATQGYGYTF.

The chain carries TRBV21-1 and TRBJ2-3; the tabulated D call, TRBD2, remains unverified against the DNA. TRBV21-1 is an annotated pseudogene. The CDR3 sequence is 16 residues long. The CDR3 DNA reads as TGTGCCAGCAGCAAAGACGGCGGGAGGGCCACAGATACGCAGTATTTT. This encodes CASSKDGGRATDTQYF.

The V gene is TRBV14, the J gene TRBJ2-7; TRBD1 matches 7 bases. Trimming removed 4 bases from V and 1 base from J; junction bases left unmatched: 10. The CDR3 is made up of 16 amino acids. Per the germline V gene, CDR1 is SGHDN and CDR2 is FVKESK. The CDR3 loop reads CASSRNWDSRSYEQYF. The CDR3 DNA sequence: TGTGCCAGCAGCCGGAACTGGGACAGCCGTTCCTACGAGCAGTACTTC. The full variable domain, rest sourced from reference TRBV14 and TRBJ2-7, is EAGVTQFPSHSVIEKGQTVTLRCDPISGHDNLYWYRRVMGKEIKFLLHFVKESKQDESGMPNNRFLAERTGGTYSTLKVQPAELEDSGVYFCASSRNWDSRSYEQYFGPGTRLTVT.

The V gene is TRBV28, the J gene TRBJ2-3; the D gene is possibly TRBD1 (6 bases). Looked up from germline, CDR1 is MDHEN and CDR2 is SYDVKM. The ends were cut back, 6 bases at V and 6 bases at J, with 22 bases in the middle. The CDR3 has 16 residues. CDR3 sequence: CASSPPGGTHVDTQYF. DNA of the CDR3: TGTGCCAGCAGCCCCCCTGGGGGCACTCATGTCGATACGCAGTATTTT.

This chain uses TRBV5-4 with TRBJ1-2, with D possibly TRBD1 on 6 matching bases. In germline, CDR1 is SGHNT, CDR2 YYREEE (reference sequence). The CDR3 has 18 residues. V gave up 2 bases and J gave up 5 bases, with 25 bases separating them. The CDR3 reads CASSLGGGAYRQTYGYTF. In DNA form, the CDR3 reads TGTGCCAGCAGCTTAGGGGGGGGCGCTTATAGACAAACTTATGGCTACACCTTC. The full variable domain, in which reference TRBV5-4 and TRBJ1-2 provide the parts outside the CDR3, is ETGVTQSPTHLIKTRGQQVTLRCSSQSGHNTVSWYQQALGQGPQFIFQYYREEENGRGNFPPRFSGLQFPNYSSELNVNALELDDSALYLCASSLGGGAYRQTYGYTFGSGTRLTVV.

V is TRBV7-3 and J is TRBJ1-1; D is uncertain. V was shortened by 0 bases and J by 0 bases, with 8 bases between the two germline ends. Germline assignment: CDR1 SGHTA and CDR2 FQGTGA. The CDR3 totals 15 residues. The CDR3 loop reads CASSLTSSMNTEAFF. CDR3 DNA: TGTGCCAGCAGCTTAACGTCAAGCATGAACACTGAAGCTTTCTTT.

This chain uses TRBV4-1 with TRBJ1-1, with D maybe TRBD1 (6 bases). Germline V gives CDR1 MGHRA, CDR2 YSYEKL. Trimming pared 1 base from V and 3 bases from J, leaving 18 bases between. This CDR3 contains 17 residues. CDR3 loop: CASSQALLQGSDTEAFF. The CDR3 region has the DNA TGCGCCAGCAGCCAAGCTTTATTACAGGGTTCGGACACTGAAGCTTTCTTT.

The chain recombines TRBV19 with TRBJ2-7; 10 nucleotides match TRBD1. Trimming took 4 bases from V and 3 from J; bases not matched to a gene: 6. Germline V lookup: CDR1 LNHDA, CDR2 SQIVND (reference sequence). The CDR3 consists of 15 residues. CDR3 coding DNA: TGTGCCAGTAGTACACAGACAGGGGGCCTCTACGAGCAGTACTTC. Translated: CASSTQTGGLYEQYF.

The J gene is TRBJ2-5, the V gene TRBV6-5; D remains unclear. V was pared by 7 bases and J by 2 bases, with 11 bases between. This CDR3 region has 13 residues. In germline, CDR1 is MNHEY, CDR2 SVGAGI. CDR3 sequence: CASKFLLQETQYF. CDR3 nucleotide sequence: TGTGCCAGCAAGTTCCTACTTCAAGAGACCCAGTACTTC.

V and J are TRBV28 and TRBJ1-3; the D is unclear. Germline-derived CDR1 and CDR2 are MDHEN and SYDVKM. V was clipped by 1 base and J by 4 bases, with 11 bases between them. The CDR3 covers 15 residues. CDR3: CASSLLAPRGNTIYF. The CDR3 DNA follows: TGTGCCAGCAGTTTATTGGCCCCTAGGGGAAACACCATATATTTT. Using reference TRBV28 and TRBJ1-3 for the parts outside the CDR3, the full variable domain is DVKVTQSSRYLVKRTGEKVFLECVQDMDHENMFWYRQDPGLGLRLIYFSYDVKMKEKGDIPEGYSVSREKKERFSLILESASTNQTSMYLCASSLLAPRGNTIYFGEGSWLTVV.